This TCR beta chain was sequenced in a study of CD8+ T cells in alopecia areata. Study context: Twice a day, 5 to 10 mg of oral tofacitinib was administered to treated patients.

This CDR3 region has 11 residues. Trimming shortened V by 4 bases and J by 7 bases, and 10 bases separated the two germline ends. CDR1 is SQVTM and CDR2 is ANQGSEA in the germline V gene. The sequencing template was cDNA reverse transcribed from extracted RNA. The protocol was immunoSEQ multiplex PCR, while the TCRdb copy is restricted to in-frame clones and leaves out a portion. Here the sample spans about 210,000 clones, around 65% being singletons. Documented treatment: oral pan-JAK inhibitor, 5-10 mg twice daily. The J gene is TRBJ2-5, the V gene TRBV29-1; D unresolved. The source of this sequence is a human donor with alopecia areata. The sample here was CD4+ T cells sorted from blood, taken at approximately week 44, from a patient treated with tofacitinib. CDR3 DNA: TGCAGCGTTGGGTGGCAGATGACCCAGTACTTC. Its protein product is CSVGWQMTQYF.